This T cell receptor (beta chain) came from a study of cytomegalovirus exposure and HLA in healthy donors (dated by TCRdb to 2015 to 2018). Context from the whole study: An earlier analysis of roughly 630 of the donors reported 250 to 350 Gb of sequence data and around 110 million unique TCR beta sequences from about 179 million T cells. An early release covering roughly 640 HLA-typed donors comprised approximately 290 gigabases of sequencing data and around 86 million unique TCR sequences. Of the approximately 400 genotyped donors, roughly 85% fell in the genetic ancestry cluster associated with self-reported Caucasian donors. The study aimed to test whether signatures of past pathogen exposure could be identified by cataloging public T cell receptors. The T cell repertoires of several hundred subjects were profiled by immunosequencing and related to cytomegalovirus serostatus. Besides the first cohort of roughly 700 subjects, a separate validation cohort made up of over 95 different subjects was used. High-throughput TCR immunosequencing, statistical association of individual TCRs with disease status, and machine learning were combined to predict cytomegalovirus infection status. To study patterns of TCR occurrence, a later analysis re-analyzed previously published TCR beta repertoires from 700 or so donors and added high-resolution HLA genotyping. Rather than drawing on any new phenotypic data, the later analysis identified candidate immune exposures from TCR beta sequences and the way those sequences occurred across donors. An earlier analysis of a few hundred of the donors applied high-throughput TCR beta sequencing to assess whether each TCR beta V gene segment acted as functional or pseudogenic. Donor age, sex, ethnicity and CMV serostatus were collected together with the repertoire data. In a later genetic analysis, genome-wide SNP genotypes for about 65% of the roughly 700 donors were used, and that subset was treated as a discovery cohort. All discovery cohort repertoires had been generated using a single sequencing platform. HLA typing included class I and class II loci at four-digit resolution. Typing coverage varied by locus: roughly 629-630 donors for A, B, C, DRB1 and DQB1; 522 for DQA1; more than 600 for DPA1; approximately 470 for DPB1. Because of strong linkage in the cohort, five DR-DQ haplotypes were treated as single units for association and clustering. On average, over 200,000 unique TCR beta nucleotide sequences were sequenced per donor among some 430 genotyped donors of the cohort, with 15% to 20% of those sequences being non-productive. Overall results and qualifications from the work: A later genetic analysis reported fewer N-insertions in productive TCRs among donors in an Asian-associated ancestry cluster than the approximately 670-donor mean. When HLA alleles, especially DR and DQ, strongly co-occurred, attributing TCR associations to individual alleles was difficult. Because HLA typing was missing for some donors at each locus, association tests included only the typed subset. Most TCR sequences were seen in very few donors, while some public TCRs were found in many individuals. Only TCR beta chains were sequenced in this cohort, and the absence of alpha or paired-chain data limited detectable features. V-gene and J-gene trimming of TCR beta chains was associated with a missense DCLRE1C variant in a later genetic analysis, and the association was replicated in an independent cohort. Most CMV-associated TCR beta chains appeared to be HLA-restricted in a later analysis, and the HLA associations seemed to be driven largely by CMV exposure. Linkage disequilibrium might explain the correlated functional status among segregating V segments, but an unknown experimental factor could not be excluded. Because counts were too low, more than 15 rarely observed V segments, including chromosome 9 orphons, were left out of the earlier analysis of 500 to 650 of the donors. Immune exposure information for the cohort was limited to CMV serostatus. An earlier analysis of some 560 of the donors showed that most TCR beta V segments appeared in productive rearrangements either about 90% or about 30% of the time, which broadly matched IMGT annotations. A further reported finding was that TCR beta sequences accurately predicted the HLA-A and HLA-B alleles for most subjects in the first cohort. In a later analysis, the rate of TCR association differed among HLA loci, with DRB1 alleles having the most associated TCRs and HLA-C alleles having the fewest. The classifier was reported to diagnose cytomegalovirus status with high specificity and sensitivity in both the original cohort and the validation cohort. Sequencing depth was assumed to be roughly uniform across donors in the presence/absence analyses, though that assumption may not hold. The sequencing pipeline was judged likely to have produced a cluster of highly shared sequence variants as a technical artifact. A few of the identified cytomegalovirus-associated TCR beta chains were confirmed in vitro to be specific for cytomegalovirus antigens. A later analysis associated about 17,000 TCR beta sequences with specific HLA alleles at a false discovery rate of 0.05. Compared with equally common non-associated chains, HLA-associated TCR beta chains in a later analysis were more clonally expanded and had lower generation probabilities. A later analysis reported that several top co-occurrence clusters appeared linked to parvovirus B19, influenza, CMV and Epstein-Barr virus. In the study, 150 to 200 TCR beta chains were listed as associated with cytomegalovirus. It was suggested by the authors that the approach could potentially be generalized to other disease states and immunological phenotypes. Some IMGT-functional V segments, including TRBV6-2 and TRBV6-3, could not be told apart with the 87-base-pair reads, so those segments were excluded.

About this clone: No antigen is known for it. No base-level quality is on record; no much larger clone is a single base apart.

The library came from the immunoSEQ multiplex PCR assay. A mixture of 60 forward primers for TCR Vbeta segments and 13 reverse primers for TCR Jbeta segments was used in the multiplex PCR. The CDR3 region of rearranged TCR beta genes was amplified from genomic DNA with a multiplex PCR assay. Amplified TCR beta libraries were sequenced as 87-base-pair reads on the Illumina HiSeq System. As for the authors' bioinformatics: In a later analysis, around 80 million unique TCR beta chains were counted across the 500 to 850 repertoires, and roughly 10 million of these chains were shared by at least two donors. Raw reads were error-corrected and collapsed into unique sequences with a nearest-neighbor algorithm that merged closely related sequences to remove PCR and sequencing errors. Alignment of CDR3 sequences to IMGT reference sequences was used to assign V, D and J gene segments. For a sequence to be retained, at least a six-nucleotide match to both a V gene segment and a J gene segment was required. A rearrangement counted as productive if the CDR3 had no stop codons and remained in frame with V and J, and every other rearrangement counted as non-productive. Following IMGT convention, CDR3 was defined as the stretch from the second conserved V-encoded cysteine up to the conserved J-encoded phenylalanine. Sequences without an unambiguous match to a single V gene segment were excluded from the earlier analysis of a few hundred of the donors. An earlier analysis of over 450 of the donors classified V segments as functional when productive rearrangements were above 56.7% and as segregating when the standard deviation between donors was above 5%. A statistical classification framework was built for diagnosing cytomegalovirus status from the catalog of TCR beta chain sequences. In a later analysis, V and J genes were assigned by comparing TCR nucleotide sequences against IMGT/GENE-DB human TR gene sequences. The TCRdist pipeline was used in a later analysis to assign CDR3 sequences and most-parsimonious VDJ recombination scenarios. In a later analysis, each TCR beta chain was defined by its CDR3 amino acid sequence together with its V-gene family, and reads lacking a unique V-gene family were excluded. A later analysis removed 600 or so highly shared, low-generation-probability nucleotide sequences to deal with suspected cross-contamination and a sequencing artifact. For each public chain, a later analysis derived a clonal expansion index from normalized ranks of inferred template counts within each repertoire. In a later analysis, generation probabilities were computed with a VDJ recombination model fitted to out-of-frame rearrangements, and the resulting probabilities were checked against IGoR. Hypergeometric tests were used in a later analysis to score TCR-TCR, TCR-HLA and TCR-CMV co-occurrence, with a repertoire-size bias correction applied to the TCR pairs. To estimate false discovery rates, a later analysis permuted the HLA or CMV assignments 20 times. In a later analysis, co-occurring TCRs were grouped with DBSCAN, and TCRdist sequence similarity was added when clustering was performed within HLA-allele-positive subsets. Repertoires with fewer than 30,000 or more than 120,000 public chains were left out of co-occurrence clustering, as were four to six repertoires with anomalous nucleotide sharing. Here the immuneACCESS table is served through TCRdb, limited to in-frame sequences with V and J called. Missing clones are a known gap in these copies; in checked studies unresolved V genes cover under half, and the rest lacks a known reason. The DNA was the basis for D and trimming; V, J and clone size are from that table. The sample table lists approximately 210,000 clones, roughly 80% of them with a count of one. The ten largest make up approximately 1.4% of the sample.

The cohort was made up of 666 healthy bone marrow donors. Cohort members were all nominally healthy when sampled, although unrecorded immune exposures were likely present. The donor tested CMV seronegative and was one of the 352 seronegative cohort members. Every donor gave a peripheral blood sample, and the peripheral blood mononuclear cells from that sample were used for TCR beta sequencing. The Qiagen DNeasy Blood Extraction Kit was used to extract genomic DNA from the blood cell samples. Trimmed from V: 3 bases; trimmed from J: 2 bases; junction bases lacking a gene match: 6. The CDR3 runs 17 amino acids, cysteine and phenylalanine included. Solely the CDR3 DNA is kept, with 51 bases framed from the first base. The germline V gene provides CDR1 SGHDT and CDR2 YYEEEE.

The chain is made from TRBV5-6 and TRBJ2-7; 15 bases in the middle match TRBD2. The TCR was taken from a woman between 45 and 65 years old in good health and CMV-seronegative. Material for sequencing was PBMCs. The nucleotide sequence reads TGTGCCAGCAGCTCCGGGACTAGCGGGAGGACCCCCTACGAGCAGTACTTC. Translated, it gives CASSSGTSGRTPYEQYF.